This passage covers 6 T cell receptor beta chains from one sample sequenced in a study of patients and donors after allogeneic stem cell transplantation. In TCRdb, the RT-PCR reads were re-called with MiXCR into one record per CDR3 protein. The sample carries around 240,000 distinct CDR3 sequences, 11% to 15% recorded once. The sequencing sample was made of blood, either unsorted or a sorted T cell fraction (not recorded which). Receptors were obtained from a human donor who was either an allogeneic HSCT recipient or a stem cell or donor lymphocyte infusion donor (not recorded which). It is not recorded whose cells these are; they may come from a transplant donor.

This clonotype was recorded a few times. The rearrangement joins TRBV20-1 to TRBJ2-7, with a tentative D call TRBD2 (6 bases). In germline, CDR1 is DFQATT, CDR2 SNEGSKA (reference sequence). There are 11 residues in the CDR3. With 6 bases removed from V and 6 bases from J, the gap between germline ends came to 12 bases. CDR3: CSARLAVEQYF. DNA for the CDR3: TGCAGTGCCCGATTAGCGGTCGAGCAGTACTTC.

This clonotype was seen only a few times. The chain couples TRBV4-1 to TRBJ1-4; TRBD1 might be the D (5 bases). Germline values: CDR1 MGHRA, CDR2 YSYEKL. Between the trimmed V and J ends, which lost 3 bases and 9 bases, there was a span of 23 bases. This CDR3 comprises 17 residues. CDR3 nucleotide sequence: TGCGCCAGCAGCCACACGACAGTAGAGCCTACTGGAAAAAAACTGTTTTTT. It translates to CASSHTTVEPTGKKLFF.

This sequence joins TRBV30 and TRBJ2-4; D possibly uses TRBD1 or TRBD2 (5 bases each). Trimming took off 0 bases at V and 9 bases at J, with 21 bases between the two ends. Germline V lookup: CDR1 GTSNPN, CDR2 SVGIG (reference sequence). The CDR3 is made up of 16 amino acids. Written as DNA, the CDR3 is TGTGCCTGGAGTGTAAGGGCCCGGAGAGGGGACGGCATTCAGTACTTC. Translated: CAWSVRARRGDGIQYF.

There are many counts of this clonotype. The J gene is TRBJ1-3, the V gene TRBV29-1; no clear D gene. The germline V gene encodes CDR1 SQVTM and CDR2 ANQGSEA. The CDR3 is 14 residues long. Between the trimmed V and J ends, which lost 2 bases and 0 bases, there was a span of 8 bases. The CDR3 loop reads CSVESQFSGNTIYF. The CDR3 DNA is TGCAGCGTTGAATCGCAGTTCTCTGGAAACACCATATATTTT.

This clonotype was recorded a few times. The chain joins TRBV15 to TRBJ2-5; no definite D call. The CDR3 loop spans 13 amino acids. The V and J ends lost 5 bases and 5 bases respectively, with 12 bases between them. CDR1 is LNHNV and CDR2 is YYDKDF in the germline V gene (reference sequence). CDR3 amino acids: CATSLGGRETQYF. The CDR3 coding sequence is TGTGCCACCAGCTTAGGCGGTCGCGAGACCCAGTACTTC.

DNA for the CDR3: TGTGCCAGCAGCCAAGATGGGACGGGACCGACTAGCAATCAGCCCCAGCATTTT. Translating gives CASSQDGTGPTSNQPQHF. The gene calls are TRBV3-1 and TRBJ1-5; TRBD1 is a possible D gene (5 bases). This CDR3 region has 18 residues. The germline V gene has CDR1 LGHDT and CDR2 YNNKEL (reference sequence). V lost 0 bases and J 0 bases, leaving 15 bases between the germline ends. Complete variable domain (other parts from reference TRBV3-1 and TRBJ1-5): DTAVSQTPKYLVTQMGNDKSIKCEQNLGHDTMYWYKQDSKKFLKIMFSYNNKELIINETVPNRFSPKSPDKAHLNLHINSLELGDSAVYFCASSQDGTGPTSNQPQHFGDGTRLSIL.